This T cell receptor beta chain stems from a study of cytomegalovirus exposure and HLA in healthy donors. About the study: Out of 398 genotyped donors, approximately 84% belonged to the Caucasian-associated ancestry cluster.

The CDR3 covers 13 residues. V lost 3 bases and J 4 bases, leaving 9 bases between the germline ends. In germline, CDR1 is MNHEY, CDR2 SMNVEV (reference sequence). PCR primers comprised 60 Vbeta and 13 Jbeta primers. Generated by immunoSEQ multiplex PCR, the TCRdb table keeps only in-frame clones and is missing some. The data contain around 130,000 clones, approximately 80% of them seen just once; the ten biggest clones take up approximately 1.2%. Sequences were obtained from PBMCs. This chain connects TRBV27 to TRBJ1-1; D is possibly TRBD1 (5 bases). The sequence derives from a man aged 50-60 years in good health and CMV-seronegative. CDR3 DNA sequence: TGTGCCAGCAGTTTTCGGGGGTTCACTGAAGCTTTCTTT. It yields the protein CASSFRGFTEAFF.